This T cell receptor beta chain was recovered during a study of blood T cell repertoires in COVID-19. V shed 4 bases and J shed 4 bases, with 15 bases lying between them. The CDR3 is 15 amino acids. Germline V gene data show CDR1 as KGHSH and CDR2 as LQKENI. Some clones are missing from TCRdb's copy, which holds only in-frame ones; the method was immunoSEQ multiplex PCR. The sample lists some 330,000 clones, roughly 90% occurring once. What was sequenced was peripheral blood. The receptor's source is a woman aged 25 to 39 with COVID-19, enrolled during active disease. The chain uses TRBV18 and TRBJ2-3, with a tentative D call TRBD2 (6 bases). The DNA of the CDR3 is TGTGCCAGCTCACTCGGCGGGGTTGAGGCAGATACGCAGTATTTT. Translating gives CASSLGGVEADTQYF.